This T cell receptor (beta chain) was identified in a study of regulatory T cells in long-lasting Graves disease. The time point was: newly diagnosed GD, antithyroid drugs for less than 3 months. Extracted PBMC RNA gave rise to the TCR library. Germline V CDR1 and CDR2: MNHEY, SVGEGT. This CDR3 contains 14 residues. The table lists this clonotype with a few counts. According to the study, TCR beta libraries were built with iRepertoire HTBI primers and CDR3-region Arm-PCR. TCRdb re-analysed the multiplex PCR reads in MiXCR, keeping a single row per CDR3 protein. Of about 620,000 distinct CDR3 sequences in the sample, 15% to 20% were seen once. These data were also reused for a study on T cells in Graves' hyperthyroidism and ophthalmopathy.

The sample consisted of peripheral blood mononuclear cells (PBMCs), taken at new diagnosis, from a patient treated with antithyroid drugs. This sequence was found in a woman under 40 with Graves disease. V and J are TRBV6-2 or TRBV6-3 and TRBJ2-3; 13 bases are a match to TRBD2. The last part of the DNA fits TRBJ2-1 better; the J call may be wrong. CDR3 DNA sequence: TGTGCCAGCAGTGAAGGACTAGCGGGAGACGGGCAGTTCTTC. Its translation: CASSEGLAGDGQFF.